This T cell receptor beta chain appears in the sequencing data of a study of memory CD8 T cells in hepatitis C reinfection. Study-wide context: HCV reinfection meant a positive HCV RNA test after two negative tests at least 60 days apart. Pre-reinfection samples were taken 55 to 20 weeks before detection.

Indicated time point: pre-reinfection, 55 to 20 weeks before reinfection detection. No in vitro expansion preceded TCR sequencing of the sorted cells. At all three reinfection time points, viable CD3+ CD8+ CD45RO- cells from a couple of donors served as controls. Measured with immunoSEQ multiplex PCR; TCRdb has only the in-frame clones, and not every one. The table has 50,000 or so clones, under 90% seen once. The material sequenced was naive CD8+ T cells sorted from blood. This receptor was taken from a man between 18 and 35 years old with hepatitis C virus infection.

Here the CDR3 reads CASSRLGGQVETQYF. The CDR3 DNA reads TGTGCCAGCAGCCGTCTCGGGGGGCAGGTAGAGACCCAGTACTTC. This chain joins TRBV5-4 and TRBJ2-5; tentative D call: TRBD2 (7 bases). V was clipped by 4 bases and J by 4 bases, with 17 bases between them. The CDR3 has 15 amino acids. Germline CDR1 reads SGHNT; CDR2 reads YYREEE (reference sequence).